This T cell receptor (beta chain) was profiled in a study of T cell clones after liver transplantation (dated by TCRdb to between 2018 and 2021). A note on the overall study: ITN030ST, the source of the samples, was a randomized trial that attempted immunosuppression withdrawal within 2 years of liver transplantation. After a pre-transplant mixed lymphocyte reaction, TCRbeta sequencing was used to pinpoint donor-reactive T cell clones, which were subsequently tracked in post-transplant blood. As an antigen-independent comparator for the donor-reactive sequences, third party-reactive TCRbeta sequences from pre-transplant MLRs were identified as well. Three of the eight recipients were HCV-positive; the others were transplanted for non-autoimmune, non-viral indications. Until randomization at 12-24 months post-transplant, subjects were given standard immunosuppression, with no induction therapy. To count as tolerant, a recipient had to stay completely off immunosuppression for at least one year without liver enzymes climbing beyond twice the upper limit of normal. Blood samples were taken pre-transplant, pre-randomization before withdrawal, and post-randomization after full withdrawal or failed withdrawal. A cohort of 8 liver transplant recipients was studied, of whom 3 were classified as tolerant and 5 as non-tolerant. Points the paper makes about the study in general: Because of small, heterogeneous patient numbers and non-standardized post-transplant time points, the conclusions were only preliminary. Donor-reactive sequences decreased more than third party-reactive sequences, which suggests partial antigen-specific deletion that was not related to withdrawal success. Low numbers of available donor cells limited the measurable donor-reactive repertoire in a couple of subjects. A significant post-transplant decrease in circulating donor-reactive CD4 TCRbeta sequences was observed in most of the 8 subjects, irrespective of tolerance or HCV status. Because no allograft tissue specimens were available, donor-reactive T cells may have migrated into the graft instead of being deleted. After accounting for repertoire turnover, donor-reactive detection was significantly reduced in 7 of 8 subjects for CD4 and 8 of 8 for CD8.

Unstimulated PBMCs, after thawing, were stained for CD3, CD4 and CD8 and then FACS-sorted into CD3+CD4+ and CD3+CD8+ populations. All 8 studied subjects were randomized to immunosuppression withdrawal. The Qiagen DNeasy Blood and Tissue Kit was used to isolate genomic DNA. In regard to this clone: What antigen it recognizes has not been identified. No qualities accompany the bases; no much larger clone lies one base away.

The cysteine opens and the phenylalanine closes a CDR3 of 15 amino acids. The retained sequence is limited to the CDR3, 45 bases, with the frame set at the first base. CDR1 and CDR2, per the germline V gene, are MNHEY and SVGAGI. Trimming accounts for 6 bases at V and 1 base at J, while the number of junction bases matched to no gene is 5. Frozen genomic DNA underwent high-throughput TCRbeta CDR3 sequencing by immunoSEQ, including PCR amplification, mapping, bias correction and internal controls. The original pipeline was this. Only productive rearrangements were retained, and each unique TCRbeta sequence was defined by its CDR3 nucleotide sequence together with its V and J gene. For classification of a sequence as donor-reactive, at least 5-fold expansion in CFSE-low cells relative to unstimulated pre-transplant cells and a frequency of at least 0.01% were required. Minimum frequency thresholds were set for each subject on the basis of the unstimulated sample with the lowest template count, so that a detection power of at least 90% was ensured. Repertoire turnover was measured by Jensen-Shannon divergence between the top 1000 TCRbeta sequences post- and pre-transplant. Changes in detection of donor-reactive sequences were assessed with two-sided Fisher's exact tests. TCRdb re-hosts the immuneACCESS table, in-frame sequences only. Its copies lack some clones; in the studies checked, an unresolved V gene accounts for under half of them, and the cause for the rest is not known. V, J and clone size are taken as reported in that table, and D and trimming were inferred from the DNA itself. The sample has tens of thousands of clones on record, 80% of them singletons. The ten largest clones add up to about 0.79% of the sample.

The input for sequencing was CD4+ T cells from blood, taken 12 months after liver transplant. This receptor was taken from a human patient who received a liver transplant. Some T cells may be donor cells from the graft after a transplant. The rearrangement joined TRBV6-5 to TRBJ1-5; a stretch of 8 junction bases matches TRBD1. The CDR3 corresponds to CASSPGGGSNQPQHF. DNA sequence: TGTGCCAGCAGCCCAGGGGGCGGGAGCAATCAGCCCCAGCATTTT.